The rows below give T cell receptor beta chains drawn from one sample of a study of Graves' ophthalmopathy and Graves' hyperthyroidism. Each CDR3 protein is one row after TCRdb ran MiXCR on the multiplex PCR reads. The sample records 200,000 to 250,000 distinct CDR3 sequences, approximately 21% being singletons. The sample taken for sequencing was peripheral blood. The source of these receptors is a woman aged 45-59 years with Graves' ophthalmopathy. The CDR3 runs from the conserved cysteine through the conserved F or W. D genes are given only for firm matches. Some rows have no size entry. The others give once, few or many, or a class for an expanded clone.

size: many; D: NA; V: TRBV20-1; J: TRBJ2-5; CDR3: CSARTMYQETQYF
size: many; D: TRBD2; V: TRBV6-5; J: TRBJ2-7; CDR3: CASSYGTSGEQYF
size: NA; D: NA; V: TRBV12-5; J: TRBJ2-5; CDR3: CASGSRDQETQYF
size: many; D: TRBD2; V: TRBV6-5; J: TRBJ2-2; CDR3: CASNLGGSTGELFF
size: NA; D: NA; V: TRBV5-6; J: TRBJ1-1; CDR3: CASSLSEWDTEAFF
size: many; D: NA; V: TRBV12-3/TRBV12-4; J: TRBJ2-7; CDR3: CASSLSGAYEQYF
size: many; D: NA; V: TRBV12-3/TRBV12-4; J: TRBJ1-6; CDR3: CASSTTLITGNSPLHF
size: many; D: NA; V: TRBV28; J: TRBJ2-7; CDR3: CASRPAANEQYF
size: NA; D: NA; V: TRBV24-1; J: TRBJ2-5; CDR3: CATSVSGTGAQYF
size: many; D: NA; V: TRBV9; J: TRBJ1-2; CDR3: CASSVGDRNYGYTF
size: many; D: TRBD1; V: TRBV24-1; J: TRBJ2-7; CDR3: CATSDGQGATYEQYF
size: many; D: NA; V: TRBV27; J: TRBJ1-1; CDR3: CASSLSTRASGEAFF
size: many; D: NA; V: TRBV19; J: TRBJ2-7; CDR3: CASSIGLETYEQYF
size: many; D: NA; V: TRBV20-1; J: TRBJ2-5; CDR3: CSAESGQETQYF
size: NA; D: NA; V: TRBV12-3/TRBV12-4; J: TRBJ2-5; CDR3: CASSSWPNQETQYF
size: many; D: TRBD1; V: TRBV5-1; J: TRBJ2-4; CDR3: CASSQDRAKNIQYF
size: many; D: TRBD2; V: TRBV7-2; J: TRBJ2-5; CDR3: CASSFLGGSFETQYF
size: many; D: NA; V: TRBV2; J: TRBJ2-7; CDR3: CASRAGPHEQYF
size: NA; D: NA; V: TRBV11-2; J: TRBJ2-5; CDR3: CASSRGRGETQYF
size: many; D: TRBD1; V: TRBV20-1; J: TRBJ1-1; CDR3: CSARDRNRGDTEAFF
size: many; D: NA; V: TRBV10-2; J: TRBJ1-6; CDR3: CASSEDNNSPLHF
size: many; D: NA; V: TRBV18; J: TRBJ2-5; CDR3: CASSPMAVPGQTQYF
size: NA; D: NA; V: TRBV10-3; J: TRBJ1-1; CDR3: CAISESGSLEAFF
size: NA; D: TRBD2; V: TRBV6-5; J: TRBJ2-7; CDR3: CASSFLIAGPQLEQYF
size: NA; D: NA; V: TRBV27; J: TRBJ2-7; CDR3: CASSPRDKSSYEQYF
size: many; D: TRBD1; V: TRBV12-3/TRBV12-4; J: TRBJ2-6; CDR3: CASSKGQGFGANVLTF
size: NA; D: NA; V: TRBV6-5; J: TRBJ1-1; CDR3: CASRYTTDHTEAFF
size: few; D: TRBD1; V: TRBV5-1; J: TRBJ1-2; CDR3: CASRKQTGGDGYTF
size: many; D: NA; V: TRBV28; J: TRBJ2-7; CDR3: CASRDSYEQYF
size: NA; D: NA; V: TRBV3-1; J: TRBJ2-2; CDR3: CASSQYSNPTGELFF
size: once; D: TRBD2; V: TRBV10-3; J: TRBJ2-7; CDR3: CVSSESNAGAYEQYF
size: many; D: TRBD1; V: TRBV6-5; J: TRBJ2-2; CDR3: CAGQGTGELFF
size: many; D: NA; V: TRBV6-1; J: TRBJ2-5; CDR3: CASSYGSETQYF